This T cell receptor beta chain is from a study of blood T cells in healthy people across ages (dated by TCRdb to between 2014 and 2017). About the investigation overall: Template switching captured roughly one uniquely barcoded TCR beta cDNA molecule per two T cells in model experiments. Donors of different ages were randomly distributed across sequencing lanes to avoid experimental bias. For two donors (one aged 18 to 29 and one aged 80 or older), the study analyzed two additional independent replicas of 1 million unique cDNA reads from the same blood draw. The study measured age-related changes in TCR beta repertoire diversity using deep sequencing normalized with unique cDNA molecular identifiers. The donors were split into four age groups: young (average about 16 years), middle-aged (about 40), aged (over 55) and long-lived (about 82). What the research found in general, with its limitations: Bulk unsorted PBMC profiling prevented conclusive comparison of naive and antigen-experienced compartments. Estimates of total diversity based on one million sequenced T cells were regarded as lower bounds and as underestimates. Because donor CMV infection status was unknown, age-related changes in expanded clonotypes were potentially confounded. Compared with the aged group, the long-lived group had more naive CD4+ T cells, fewer expanded clones and increased TCR diversity, suggesting age selection. As age increased, observed TCR beta diversity per million T cells dropped in a roughly linear way, and a significant reduction was already evident by age around 41. A strong correlation was found between observed TCR beta diversity and the percentage of naive T cells measured by flow cytometry.

This clonotype was observed many times. No antigen is known for it. No clone much larger than this one lies a single base away; base qualities are absent. The roughly 39 donors, aged roughly 6 to 95 years, were systemically healthy Caucasian individuals from Russia. Ten milliliters of peripheral blood were drawn from each donor into EDTA-treated Vacutainer tubes. Ficoll-Paque density-gradient centrifugation was used to isolate PBMCs, with at least 7 million per sample. Trizol reagent was used to extract total RNA from the PBMCs, yielding at least 5 micrograms per sample. Naive CD45RAhigh/CD27high T cell percentages were measured by flow cytometry on a PBMC aliquot from every donor. The library came from 5' RACE. The sequencer was an Illumina HiSeq 2500. A second PCR of roughly 7 to 12 cycles was performed with a sample-barcoded 5' primer and a J-beta primer mix. Each TCR beta cDNA molecule received a unique molecular identifier from a template-switch 5' adaptor carrying 12 random nucleotides. Each sample yielded at least 3 million CDR3-containing paired-end reads. First-strand cDNA was synthesized from all RNA with the Mint cDNA synthesis kit, primed by a TRBC-specific oligonucleotide. Following uracil-DNA glycosylase treatment, a first 18-cycle PCR with universal primers M1SS and BC2_uni_R was performed on all cDNA. As for how the authors treated the data: For normalization, 1 million high-quality reads were randomly selected from each sample, with every read carrying a distinct molecular identifier. Instead of being binned into consensus sequences, reads with shared molecular identifiers were discarded. MiTCR, with a Q25 quality threshold and the strictest error-elimination algorithm, was used for CDR3 identification, clonotype clustering and error correction. Lower-bound total TCR beta diversity was estimated with a nonparametric unseen species model using Euler transformation. The public reads were reprocessed in TCRdb via fastp at Q25 and MiXCR, keeping in-frame beta chains. One record per CDR3 amino acid sequence lists the most common genes and DNA. None of the V and J calls come from the authors' own analysis; TCRdb made them. The sample profile shows roughly 1,800,000 distinct CDR3 sequences; 49% of them were found once. The ten largest clones take up about 2.1% of the sample.

V was cut back by 0 bases and J by 1 base, leaving a gap of 6 bases between them. CDR1 and CDR2, per the germline V gene, are LGHNA and YSLEER. Measured from the cysteine to the phenylalanine, the CDR3 is 14 residues long. Only CDR3 DNA remains: 42 bases, in frame from the first base. Sequencing was performed on blood. Recombination linked TRBV4-3 to TRBJ2-5, with no confidently assigned D gene. The receptor comes from a woman aged 40-49 years in good health. The nucleotides read TGCGCCAGCAGCCAAGAATGGAGCCAAGAGACCCAGTACTTC. This encodes CASSQEWSQETQYF.